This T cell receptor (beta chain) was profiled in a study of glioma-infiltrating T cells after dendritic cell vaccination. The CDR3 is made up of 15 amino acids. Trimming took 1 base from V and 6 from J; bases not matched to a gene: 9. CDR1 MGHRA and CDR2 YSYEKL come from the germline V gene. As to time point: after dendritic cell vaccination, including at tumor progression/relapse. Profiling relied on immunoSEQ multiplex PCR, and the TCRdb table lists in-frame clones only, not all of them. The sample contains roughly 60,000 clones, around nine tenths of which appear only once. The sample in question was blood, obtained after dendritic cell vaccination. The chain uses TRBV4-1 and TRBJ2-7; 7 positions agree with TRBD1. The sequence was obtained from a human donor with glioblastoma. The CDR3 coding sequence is TGCGCCAGCAGCCAAGGCGGCAGGGGGTCCGGCGAGCAGTACTTC. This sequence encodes CASSQGGRGSGEQYF.